This T cell receptor beta chain was profiled in a study of blood T cell repertoires in COVID-19. Study information: Acute and convalescent COVID-19 specimens originated in the United States, Italy and Spain.

Profiling relied on immunoSEQ multiplex PCR, and the TCRdb table lists in-frame clones only, not all of them. Among 200,000 to 250,000 clones listed, around 81% were seen once. CDR1 SGHKS and CDR2 YYEKEE come from the germline V gene (reference sequence). The CDR3 spans 15 residues. The trim removed 5 bases at V and 3 bases at J, leaving 8 bases unmatched. The chain has TRBV5-5 and TRBJ2-7; TRBD2 agrees at 10 bases. Sequenced input: peripheral blood. This clonotype originated in a man aged 30 to 39 who had recovered from COVID-19. This chain's CDR3 is CASSIRLAGLYEQYF. CDR3 coding DNA: TGTGCCAGCAGTATTCGACTAGCGGGTCTCTACGAGCAGTACTTC.